A single sample gave rise to the 2 T cell receptor beta chains below, sequenced in a study of cytomegalovirus exposure and HLA in healthy donors. PCR used 60 Vbeta primers and 13 Jbeta primers. Method: immunoSEQ multiplex PCR; TCRdb's copy keeps in-frame clones and lacks some. This sample's table has about 70,000 clones. The sample was PBMCs. These receptor sequences come from a woman aged 25 to 39 in good health and CMV-seronegative.

The rearrangement uses TRBV5-4 and TRBJ2-3, with D possibly being TRBD1 (5 bases). Trimming shortened V by 4 bases and J by 0 bases, and 9 bases separated the two germline ends. The CDR3 covers 14 residues. Germline-derived CDR1 and CDR2 are SGHNT and YYREEE (reference sequence). CDR3 residues: CASSLPGSTDTQYF. In nucleotides, the CDR3 is TGTGCCAGCAGCCTACCAGGGAGCACAGATACGCAGTATTTT.

The chain uses TRBV5-4 and TRBJ1-1; TRBD1 matches at 12 bases. Trimming at V came to 0 bases and at J to 10 bases, leaving 10 bases not matched to a gene. CDR1 SGHNT and CDR2 YYREEE come from the germline V gene (reference sequence). CDR3 length: 16 amino acids. CDR3 DNA: TGTGCCAGCAGCTTGGCCAAGGGACAGGGGGCGATGGGAGCTTTCTTT. This codes for CASSLAKGQGAMGAFF.